The T cell receptor (beta chain) under discussion was sequenced for a study of blood T cell repertoires in COVID-19. Study as a whole: Acute and convalescent COVID-19 samples came from the United States, Italy and Spain.

CDR1 SGHKS and CDR2 YYEKEE come from the germline V gene (reference sequence). Trimming took off 0 bases at V and 2 bases at J, with 8 bases between the two ends. The CDR3 totals 14 residues. The protocol was immunoSEQ multiplex PCR, while the TCRdb copy is restricted to in-frame clones and leaves out a portion. The sample has some 250,000 clones; over 75% are singletons. This clonotype was sampled from a human donor in a cohort sampled during active COVID-19. Sequencing was done on a sample of peripheral blood. This chain uses TRBV5-5 with TRBJ1-1; D not resolved. The CDR3 is CASSLARANTEAFF. The CDR3 bases are TGTGCCAGCAGCTTGGCGCGGGCCAACACTGAAGCTTTCTTT.